This record concerns one TCR beta chain sequence. The data belong to a study of blood T cell repertoires in COVID-19. Study-wide background: Sites across the United States, Italy and Spain contributed samples from acute and convalescent COVID-19. PBMCs, B-cell-depleted T cells, or T cells were the source of the cDNA or gDNA that made up the material.

As handled by the study authors: The assay estimated nucleated cells by amplifying reference gene primers. The repertoire was sequenced with immunoSEQ multiplex PCR; TCRdb's copy has only in-frame clones and lacks some. Clone size and the V and J calls come from that table; the DNA yielded D and trimming. The sample shows some 350,000 clones, around 90% of them seen only once. This sequence was found in a man aged 18 to 29 with active or convalescent COVID-19. The source material was peripheral blood.

CDR3 sequence: CASREETGGLGNSPLHF. CDR3 coding DNA: TGTGCCAGCAGGGAGGAGACAGGGGGCTTGGGTAATTCACCCCTCCACTTT. The genes are TRBV28 and TRBJ1-6, with TRBD1 matching 10 bases. Looked up from germline, CDR1 is MDHEN and CDR2 is SYDVKM. This CDR3 is 17 amino acids long. V trimming: 6 bases; J trimming: 6 bases; junction bases outside the gene matches: 11.